This T cell receptor (beta chain) was obtained from a study of T-cell memory formation after mild COVID-19 (dated by TCRdb to about 2021). Background for the entire study: TCR sequence clusters from the two donors were largely donor specific. In two donors, T-cell clones that expanded and contracted after mild COVID-19 were followed by sequencing TCRalpha and TCRbeta repertoires longitudinally. Two young, previously healthy adult volunteers made up the cohort, one male and one female. Beyond this particular receptor, the publication reports: Clones that contracted from day 15 to 85 showed balanced CD4/CD8 phenotypes, whereas a second wave of clones that expanded from day 15 to 37 leaned towards CD4+. Some responding clones were detected in pre-infection memory, suggesting pre-existing cross-reactive memory T cells joined the SARS-CoV-2 response. Contracting CD4+ clones were located mainly in the CM and EM memory subsets, whereas CD8+ clones were found to be enriched in EMRA. The second-wave clones that peaked on day 37 were not confirmed to be SARS-CoV-2 specific. Only two mild cases were covered by the study, and larger cohorts that include severe cases with pre-infection samples were considered necessary.

V is pruned by 4 bases and J by 2 bases, leaving 12 bases of the junction without a gene match. CDR1 and CDR2, per the germline V gene, are SQVTM and ANQGSEA. The CDR3 numbers 16 residues from cysteine through phenylalanine. Kept here is only the CDR3 DNA, which spans 48 bases and is read in frame from base 1. As for this clonotype: The antigen it recognizes is unknown. No much larger clonotype is one base removed from it; base qualities were not supplied.

TCRdb names Illumina NovaSeq 6000 as the instrument used. Using 5'RACE with constant-segment primers, TCRalpha and TCRbeta cDNA libraries were constructed, with sample barcodes and unique molecular identifiers added in the process. RNA was extracted from every sample with Trizol reagent. The libraries were amplified in two PCR steps, and the second step added a second sample barcode and Illumina TruSeq adapters. The libraries were sequenced on an Illumina NovaSeq using 2 x 150 bp paired-end reads. The authors' analysis ran thus. The reads were demultiplexed and collapsed into UMI-guided consensus sequences using migec v1.2.7. With mixcr v2.1.11, UMI consensuses were aligned to TRA and TRB V and J templates and assembled into clonotypes. Expanded or contracted clonotypes were those called significant by both edgeR and NoisET, with noise models trained on biological replicates. For edgeR calls, a false discovery rate-adjusted p below 0.01 and a log2 fold-change threshold of 1 were applied. As an exploratory analysis of dynamics, PCA with hierarchical clustering was applied to max-normalized trajectories of the 1000 most abundant clonotypes. Each responding clone was given a CD4 or CD8 phenotype based on the CD4+ and CD8+ repertoires, which had been sequenced separately. The raw public data were reprocessed by TCRdb itself: fastp quality trimming at Q25, MiXCR clonotype calling, in-frame beta chains only. Here each entry gathers all rows of one CDR3 protein and keeps the most common genes and DNA. The V and J calls reflect TCRdb's pipeline rather than the authors' work. The sample data list about 450,000 distinct CDR3 sequences, and less than 25% of these were observed just once. 10% to 15% of the sample is taken by the ten largest.

Ficoll-Paque density gradient centrifugation was the method used to isolate PBMCs. Sequenced material: PBMCs or a T cell subset sorted from them (not recorded which). The sequence links TRBV29-1 to TRBJ1-2; a stretch of 8 junction bases matches TRBD1. This TCR was sampled from an adult woman who had mild COVID-19 (a few samples of this study predate the infection). The sample titles of this study are shuffled in the database, so cell type and time point are left out; the donor was told from shared clones. In nucleotide form, the sequence is TGCAGCGTTGGTACAGGGGGAATTACCCGCAACTATGGCTACACCTTC. Its amino acids are CSVGTGGITRNYGYTF. The entire variable domain, with the stretches around the CDR3 drawn from the reference TRBV29-1 and TRBJ1-2 proteins, is SAVISQKPSRDICQRGTSLTIQCQVDSQVTMMFWYRQQPGQSLTLIATANQGSEATYESGFVIDKFPISRPNLTFSTLTVSNMSPEDSSIYLCSVGTGGITRNYGYTFGSGTRLTVV.